This T cell receptor (beta chain) was obtained from a study of post-analysis software for immune sequencing data. At the level of the study: Patients with relapsing-remitting, secondary progressive and progressive-relapsing multiple sclerosis courses were all represented.

Study conclusions and caveats: Significantly decreased normalized Chao1 diversity was recorded for multiple sclerosis patients relative to controls. Samples made in the same batch grouped tightly together by F measure. Patients had higher frequencies than controls of roughly five TRBV segments, including TRBV5-6, TRBV5-1 and TRBV20-1.

Notes on this clonotype: No antigen is known for it.

TCR beta cDNA libraries included unique molecular identifiers. Around 500,000 cDNA molecules were obtained from approximately 1 to 10 million T cells. A single record per CDR3 protein comes from TCRdb applying MiXCR to the PCR reads. This table holds 740,000 or so distinct CDR3 sequences, roughly half found once. V dropped 2 bases and J dropped 5; count of bases not matched to a gene: 4. Germline V gene sequence: CDR1 SGHRS, CDR2 YFSETQ. This CDR3 is 14 amino acids long. This receptor was identified in a girl between 10 and 17 years old with multiple sclerosis. What was sequenced was blood. The chain is built from TRBV5-1 and TRBJ1-2; TRBD1 matches at 9 bases. The CDR3 here is CASSFLDRGYGYTF. For the CDR3, the DNA is TGCGCCAGCAGCTTTCTGGACAGGGGTTATGGCTACACCTTC.